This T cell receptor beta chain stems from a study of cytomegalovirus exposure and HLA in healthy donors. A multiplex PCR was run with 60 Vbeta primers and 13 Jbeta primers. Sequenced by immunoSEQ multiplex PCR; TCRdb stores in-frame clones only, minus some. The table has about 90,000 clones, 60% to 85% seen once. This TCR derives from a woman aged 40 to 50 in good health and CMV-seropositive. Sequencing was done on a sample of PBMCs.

Written as DNA, the CDR3 is TGTGCCAGTAGTATAAACCAGCGGGGACCCACCGGGGAGCTGTTTTTT. This gives the protein CASSINQRGPTGELFF. This chain links TRBV19 with TRBJ2-2, with 7 positions matching TRBD2. Trimming at V came to 2 bases and at J to 4 bases, leaving 7 bases not matched to a gene. Germline values: CDR1 LNHDA, CDR2 SQIVND (reference sequence). The CDR3 extends over 16 amino acids.